One sample yielded the 30 T cell receptor beta chains listed below, sequenced in a study of human T cells and chemical hapten exposure (dated by TCRdb to the early 2020s). The meaning of the sample's time point label: patch test 1, 2 weeks after DPC sensitization. Reading the label with the study, this specimen's treatment or condition is: therapeutic diphenylcyclopropenone sensitization with weekly scalp DPC. Libraries were constructed by RACE. Instrument on record: NextSeq 500. In-frame beta chains were kept once TCRdb had trimmed the public reads at Q25 with fastp and called clones with MiXCR. Identical CDR3 proteins give one entry, which carries the most common genes and DNA. For this sample there are about 380,000 distinct CDR3 sequences; approximately 5% appear just once. Around 2.3% of the sample goes to the ten largest clones. The source material was whole blood, sampled in connection with sensitization to the hapten diphenylcyclopropenone (DPC). These receptor sequences come from a woman aged 50 to 65 with alopecia areata. Some clones in this sample may be carry-over from other donors' samples.

This clonotype showed up many times. The chain couples TRBV6-1 to TRBJ1-1; unclear D gene. CDR3 size: 13 residues. The germline CDR1 and CDR2 sequences are MNHNS and SASEGT. V lost 3 bases, J lost 5 bases, and 10 bases lay in between. CDR3 nucleotide sequence: TGTGCCAGCAGTGAGGCTAGAGGAACTGAAGCTTTCTTT. Protein: CASSEARGTEAFF.

This clonotype was seen at least ten times. This rearrangement joins TRBV6-1 to TRBJ2-7; D unresolved. Germline lookup yields CDR1 MNHNS and CDR2 SASEGT. The V gene lost 4 bases and the J gene lost 6 bases, with 10 bases spanning the gap. The CDR3 spans 12 residues. This CDR3 is CASSAEVGEQYF. The CDR3 DNA reads TGTGCCAGCAGTGCAGAGGTGGGCGAGCAGTACTTC.

This clonotype was seen a handful of times. V usage is TRBV10-3 and J usage is TRBJ2-1, with 11 bases identical to TRBD2. The J segment lost 7 bases and the V segment lost 0 bases, leaving 14 bases of the junction unmatched. Per germline, CDR1 ENHRY and CDR2 SYGVKD. The CDR3 loop spans 19 amino acids. The CDR3: CAISESPGTSGLLGNEQFF. CDR3 nucleotides: TGTGCCATCAGTGAGTCGCCCGGGACTAGCGGCTTGCTGGGAAATGAGCAGTTCTTC.

The sample holds many counts of this clonotype. V is TRBV11-2 and J is TRBJ2-3, with unresolved D. V was pared by 5 bases and J by 5 bases, with 11 bases between. Germline CDR1 SGHAT, CDR2 FQNNGV. The CDR3 is made up of 13 amino acids. CDR3 in amino acids: CASSNEKGDTQYF. The DNA for the CDR3 is TGTGCCAGCAGCAACGAAAAGGGAGATACGCAGTATTTT.

This clonotype has at least ten counts. The rearrangement links TRBV5-1 to TRBJ2-3, with 10 bases that match TRBD1. Germline V lookup: CDR1 SGHRS, CDR2 YFSETQ. Trimming cost V 3 bases and J 4 bases; bases outside gene matches: 8. The CDR3 extends over 16 amino acids. The CDR3 is CASSWTGGGVPDTQYF. CDR3 in DNA: TGCGCCAGCAGCTGGACAGGGGGTGGGGTCCCAGATACGCAGTATTTT.

This clonotype has ten or more counts. The V call is TRBV6-6, the J call TRBJ2-3; D is unresolved. The germline CDR1 and CDR2 sequences are MNHNY and SVGAGI (reference sequence). The CDR3 runs 12 residues. Trimming removed 5 bases from V and 0 bases from J, with 3 bases in between. The CDR3 here is CASSRSTDTQYF. DNA of the CDR3: TGTGCCAGCAGTCGTAGCACAGATACGCAGTATTTT.

This clonotype was seen at least ten times. The chain uses TRBV28 and TRBJ1-4; D remains ambiguous. Germline CDR1 is MDHEN and CDR2 is SYDVKM. V was trimmed by 6 bases and J by 3 bases, leaving 17 bases between them. This CDR3 region has 16 residues. CDR3 protein: CASSLPAAAANEKLFF. For the CDR3, the DNA is TGTGCCAGCAGCCTCCCCGCGGCTGCGGCTAATGAAAAACTGTTTTTT.

This clonotype has just a few counts. The rearrangement uses TRBV6-5 and TRBJ2-3; 8 bases match TRBD2. Germline V gives CDR1 MNHEY, CDR2 SVGAGI. V lost 6 bases and J lost 4; bases outside the gene matches: 6. The CDR3 has 14 residues. CDR3 in DNA: TGTGCCAGCAGCAACCGGGGGGGGCCAGATACGCAGTATTTT. Its protein product is CASSNRGGPDTQYF.

J is TRBJ1-1 and V is TRBV6-2 or TRBV6-3, with 7 bases aligning to TRBD1. Per the germline V gene, CDR1 is MNHEY and CDR2 is SVGEGT. This CDR3 is 14 amino acids long. Germline trimming cut 4 bases from V and 7 bases from J; bases unmatched to any gene: 9. The CDR3 DNA sequence: TGTGCCAGCAGTTCTGCTCGACAGGGAAGTGAAGCTTTCTTT. This sequence encodes CASSSARQGSEAFF.

The sample holds a few counts of this clonotype. The chain couples TRBV18 to TRBJ2-4; maybe TRBD1 (6 bases). Trimming left V 2 bases short and J 9 bases short, with 14 bases between. The CDR3 covers 14 residues. CDR1 and CDR2 from the germline V gene are KGHSH and LQKENI. CDR3 amino acids: CASSPGDTSPIQYF. The CDR3 DNA sequence: TGTGCCAGCTCACCAGGGGACACCTCCCCCATTCAGTACTTC.

There are many counts of this clonotype. The V and J genes are TRBV24-1 and TRBJ2-1; 15 bases map to TRBD2. The ends lost 2 bases at V and 8 bases at J; junction bases unmatched: 9. The CDR3 extends over 18 amino acids. The germline gives CDR1 KGHDR, CDR2 SFDVKD. The CDR3 region is CATSDSPGLAGGPHEQFF. As DNA, the CDR3 is TGTGCCACCAGTGATTCTCCCGGACTAGCGGGGGGGCCCCATGAGCAGTTCTTC.

A few counts support this clonotype. The chain couples TRBV27 to TRBJ2-7; D not resolved. V was trimmed by 2 bases and J by 3 bases, leaving 14 bases between them. In germline, CDR1 is MNHEY, CDR2 SMNVEV (reference sequence). This CDR3 comprises 15 residues. The CDR3 sequence is CASSLLLRPHYEQYF. Written as DNA, the CDR3 is TGTGCCAGCAGTTTACTCCTCCGGCCCCACTACGAGCAGTACTTC.

This clonotype was seen many times. CDR3 DNA sequence: TGTGCCAGCACCCAGACAGGATACGAGCAGTACTTC. Encoded protein: CASTQTGYEQYF. The chain employs TRBV12-3 or TRBV12-4 and TRBJ2-7, with D possibly being TRBD1 (6 bases). Trimming cost V 7 bases and J 4 bases, with 11 bases left between them. The length of the CDR3 is 12 residues.

This clonotype has a count of ten or more. The genes are TRBV2 and TRBJ1-1; perhaps TRBD1 as D (6 bases). This CDR3 contains 10 residues. V was cut by 6 bases and J by 8 bases, with 7 bases left in between. Looked up from germline, CDR1 is SNHLY and CDR2 is FYNNEI. The CDR3 region is CASRDSEAFF. CDR3 DNA: TGTGCCAGCAGGGACAGCGAAGCTTTCTTT.

The V and J genes are TRBV12-3 or TRBV12-4 and TRBJ2-2; 8 nucleotides agree with TRBD1. The trim removed 4 bases at V and 5 bases at J, leaving 9 bases unmatched. The CDR3 contains 16 residues. In DNA form, the CDR3 reads TGTGCCAGCAGTTCCGCCGGGACAGGAGGGACCGGGGAGCTGTTTTTT. Translating it yields CASSSAGTGGTGELFF.

This clonotype was seen only a few times. The gene calls are TRBV3-1 and TRBJ2-2; 7 nucleotides line up with TRBD2. V lost 5 bases and J lost 6; bases outside the gene matches: 9. The CDR3 is 15 residues long. Germline V lookup: CDR1 LGHDT, CDR2 YNNKEL (reference sequence). This chain's CDR3 is CASSALGRGSGELFF. The CDR3 region has the DNA TGTGCCAGCAGCGCACTAGGGCGGGGGTCCGGGGAGCTGTTTTTT. The full variable domain, its missing parts supplied by reference TRBV3-1 and TRBJ2-2, is DTAVSQTPKYLVTQMGNDKSIKCEQNLGHDTMYWYKQDSKKFLKIMFSYNNKELIINETVPNRFSPKSPDKAHLNLHINSLELGDSAVYFCASSALGRGSGELFFGEGSRLTVL.

V and J are TRBV2 and TRBJ2-5; 8 bases align to TRBD1. With 6 bases clipped from V and 5 bases from J, the junction kept 5 bases outside the gene matches. Germline lookup yields CDR1 SNHLY and CDR2 FYNNEI. The CDR3 covers 13 residues. In nucleotides, the CDR3 is TGTGCCAGCAGGCTGGGACAGGCGGAGACCCAGTACTTC. It encodes CASRLGQAETQYF.

The sample holds many counts of this clonotype. The J gene is TRBJ2-5, the V gene TRBV7-8; D uncertain. V gave up 5 bases and J gave up 0 bases, with 16 bases separating them. Germline lookup yields CDR1 SGHVS and CDR2 FQNEAQ. The CDR3 is made up of 16 amino acids. The CDR3 nucleotides are TGTGCCAGCAGCCGTCCGGGTCATGAGAACCAAGAGACCCAGTACTTC. This gives the protein CASSRPGHENQETQYF.

This clonotype has only a few counts. The chain carries TRBV28 and TRBJ2-3; tentative D call: TRBD1 (6 bases). The V gene lost 5 bases and the J gene lost 1 base, with 19 bases spanning the gap. The CDR3 covers 17 residues. CDR1 is MDHEN, CDR2 SYDVKM, per germline. The CDR3 region is CASSNWDIRKRTDTQYF. The CDR3 nucleotides are TGTGCCAGCAGTAATTGGGACATACGTAAGCGCACAGATACGCAGTATTTT.

This clonotype showed up many times. The chain couples TRBV20-1 to TRBJ1-2; D ambiguous. V lost 5 bases and J 5 bases, leaving 9 bases between the germline ends. Germline V CDR1 and CDR2: DFQATT, SNEGSKA (reference sequence). This CDR3 comprises 11 residues. CDR3 residues: CSAPATYGYTF. DNA of the CDR3: TGCAGTGCTCCGGCCACTTATGGCTACACCTTC.

Ten or more counts support this clonotype. The chain carries TRBV13 and TRBJ1-6; D not resolved. This CDR3 region has 15 residues. V lost 3 bases and J lost 7, with 13 bases in between. Germline values: CDR1 PRHDT, CDR2 FYEKMQ (reference sequence). CDR3 nucleotide sequence: TGTGCCAGCAGCTTCGGGTCTTCGCAGAATTCACCCCTCCACTTT. It translates to CASSFGSSQNSPLHF.

The chain links TRBV19 to TRBJ2-5, with D possibly being TRBD1 or TRBD2 (5 bases each). Germline V lookup: CDR1 LNHDA, CDR2 SQIVND (reference sequence). The CDR3 is made up of 12 amino acids. Deletions cut 10 bases from V and 1 base from J, with 10 bases between. Here the CDR3 reads CATTGPQETQYF. CDR3 in DNA: TGTGCCACCACGGGACCCCAAGAGACCCAGTACTTC.

In this sample, this clonotype turned up a few times. The chain employs TRBV29-1 and TRBJ2-2, with 8 bases lining up with TRBD1. Germline CDR1 is SQVTM and CDR2 is ANQGSEA. Germline trimming cut 6 bases from V and 4 bases from J; bases unmatched to any gene: 1. This CDR3 region has 12 residues. The DNA for the CDR3 is TGCAGCGTCGACAGGGGCACCGGGGAGCTGTTTTTT. Its translation is CSVDRGTGELFF.

This clonotype was counted ten times or more. This chain connects TRBV29-1 to TRBJ1-2; D ambiguous. V lost 5 bases and J lost 2, with 15 bases in between. CDR1 is SQVTM and CDR2 is ANQGSEA in the germline V gene. This CDR3 is built from 14 residues. The CDR3, as DNA: TGCAGCGTTATCGAGGGAGGGTCGAACTATGGCTACACCTTC. Translating gives CSVIEGGSNYGYTF. Filled out from reference TRBV29-1 and TRBJ1-2, the complete variable domain reads SAVISQKPSRDICQRGTSLTIQCQVDSQVTMMFWYRQQPGQSLTLIATANQGSEATYESGFVIDKFPISRPNLTFSTLTVSNMSPEDSSIYLCSVIEGGSNYGYTFGSGTRLTVV.

CDR3 sequence reads: CASSETLGTSHSSYNEQFF. The CDR3 DNA reads TGTGCCAGCAGTGAAACCCTTGGGACTAGTCATAGCTCCTACAATGAGCAGTTCTTC. The chain employs TRBV25-1 and TRBJ2-1; 8 nucleotides match TRBD2. CDR3 size: 19 residues. Trimming removed 2 bases from V and 0 bases from J; junction bases left unmatched: 12. CDR1 is MGHDK, CDR2 SYGVNS, per germline.

Concerning this clonotype: A much larger clone lies a single base off, so this may be a read error. This chain joins TRBV30 and TRBJ2-7, with D possibly matching TRBD1 (5 bases). The germline V gene has CDR1 GTSNPN and CDR2 SVGIG (reference sequence). The CDR3 is 12 amino acids. CDR3 sequence reads: CAAQPGLYGQYF. As DNA, the CDR3 is TGTGCAGCTCAACCAGGGCTATACGGGCAGTACTTC.

At least ten counts were recorded for this clonotype. The chain recombines TRBV12-3 or TRBV12-4 with TRBJ1-2; D gene uncertain. The CDR3 sequence is 12 residues long. Trimming pared 6 bases from V and 2 bases from J, leaving 7 bases between. The CDR3 protein is CASSRGNYGYTF. DNA for the CDR3: TGTGCCAGCAGCCGGGGAAACTATGGCTACACCTTC.

Remarks on this clonotype: The CDR3 end shows no conserved phenylalanine or tryptophan, and so a read error is likely. The rearrangement links TRBV7-2 to TRBJ2-7; D might be TRBD1 (5 bases). The CDR3 covers 13 residues. CDR1 is SGHTA and CDR2 is FQGNSA in the germline V gene. The V gene lost 5 bases and the J gene lost 4 bases, with 12 bases spanning the gap. The CDR3 is CASSPQGRYEQYL. The CDR3 region has the DNA TGTGCCAGCAGCCCGCAGGGTCGGTACGAGCAGTACTTA.

About this clonotype itself: At one end the junction does not follow the germline gene, possibly because of a read error. This chain links TRBV6-2 or TRBV6-3 with TRBJ2-2; the match to TRBD2 covers 10 bases. Germline CDR1 and CDR2: MNHEY and SVGEGT. There are 16 residues in the CDR3. CDR3 nucleotide sequence: TGTGCCGGCAGTCTGCTAGCGGGAGCGATCACCGGGGAGCTGTTTTTT. It translates to CAGSLLAGAITGELFF.

This chain uses TRBV6-2 or TRBV6-3 with TRBJ2-2; D call uncertain. CDR3 length equals 11 residues. Germline V lookup: CDR1 MNHEY, CDR2 SVGEGT. V lost 8 bases, J lost 4 bases, and 5 bases lay in between. CDR3 residues: CASHRTGELFF. The DNA of the CDR3 is TGTGCCAGCCATCGCACCGGGGAGCTGTTTTTT.